Presented here are 9 T cell receptor beta chains from one specimen sequenced in a study of naive and memory T cell subsets. Both TRBC1 and TRBC2 were covered by a beta constant-region primer of two equimolar oligonucleotides. Using its own MiXCR run on the UMI-ligation and nested PCR reads, TCRdb lists one record per CDR3 protein. The sample carries roughly 140,000 distinct CDR3 sequences, 15% to 20% recorded once. The sequencing input was naive CD4+ T cells from blood. The receptors come from a human donor in good health.

This clonotype appeared a few times. The chain joins TRBV5-1 to TRBJ2-4, with D unresolved. This CDR3 has 14 residues. Germline CDR1 SGHRS, CDR2 YFSETQ. Trimming pared 5 bases from V and 0 bases from J, leaving 9 bases between. CDR3 amino acids: CASRAQIAKNIQYF. The CDR3 DNA reads as TGCGCCAGCAGAGCCCAAATAGCCAAAAACATTCAGTACTTC. Variable domain in full (rest from reference TRBV5-1 and TRBJ2-4): KAGVTQTPRYLIKTRGQQVTLSCSPISGHRSVSWYQQTPGQGLQFLFEYFSETQRNKGNFPGRFSGRQFSNSRSEMNVSTLELGDSALYLCASRAQIAKNIQYFGAGTRLSVL.

This chain links TRBV2 with TRBJ1-1; D remains ambiguous. V lost 2 bases and J lost 5, with 15 bases in between. The CDR3 is 15 residues long. Germline values: CDR1 SNHLY, CDR2 FYNNEI. The CDR3 is CASSEQRTVRTEAFF. Written as DNA, the CDR3 is TGTGCCAGCAGTGAACAAAGGACGGTCCGAACTGAAGCTTTCTTT. Filled out from reference TRBV2 and TRBJ1-1, the complete variable domain reads EPEVTQTPSHQVTQMGQEVILRCVPISNHLYFYWYRQILGQKVEFLVSFYNNEISEKSEIFDDQFSVERPDGSNFTLKIRSTKLEDSAMYFCASSEQRTVRTEAFFGQGTRLTVV.

This clonotype has more than one count but fewer than ten. The chain employs TRBV20-1 and TRBJ2-3, with D possibly being TRBD2 (6 bases). CDR3 length: 14 amino acids. Trimming shortened V by 5 bases and J by 3 bases, and 15 bases separated the two germline ends. CDR1 is DFQATT, CDR2 SNEGSKA, per germline (reference sequence). The CDR3 DNA follows: TGCAGTGCTGTACGAGGAGGGCCAACAGATACGCAGTATTTT. It codes for CSAVRGGPTDTQYF.

This clonotype was seen more than once but under ten times. The gene calls are TRBV29-1 and TRBJ2-5; 9 bases map to TRBD2. V was pared by 1 base and J by 5 bases, with 14 bases of the junction left unmatched. The CDR3 is 17 amino acids. Germline V gives CDR1 SQVTM, CDR2 ANQGSEA. The chain's CDR3 is CSVEGLVEREEGETQYF. CDR3 sequence (DNA): TGCAGCGTTGAAGGGTTGGTGGAGCGGGAGGAGGGGGAGACCCAGTACTTC.

This chain joins TRBV4-2 and TRBJ2-5; D gene ambiguous. Germline V gene data show CDR1 as LGHNA and CDR2 as YNFKEQ. The CDR3 is 13 residues long. V dropped 3 bases and J dropped 5 bases, with 10 bases sitting between them. The CDR3 DNA reads TGTGCCAGCAGCCAGGACCCCGCGGAGACCCAGTACTTC. Translating gives CASSQDPAETQYF.

The chain links TRBV12-3 or TRBV12-4 to TRBJ2-4; no definite D call. Between the trimmed V and J ends, which lost 1 base and 7 bases, there was a span of 8 bases. This CDR3 has 13 residues. CDR3 region: CASSLGVGNIQYF. The CDR3 DNA reads TGTGCCAGCAGTTTAGGCGTGGGGAACATTCAGTACTTC.

This clonotype occurred a few times. The chain has TRBV14 and TRBJ2-7; 11 bases are a match to TRBD2. V was pared by 3 bases and J by 13 bases, with 17 bases of the junction left unmatched. The germline CDR1 and CDR2 sequences are SGHDN and FVKESK. The CDR3 totals 16 residues. The CDR3, as DNA: TGTGCCAGCAGCCACAAACAGGGGCCGACTAGCGGGGCCCTTTACTTC. This encodes CASSHKQGPTSGALYF.

The J gene is TRBJ2-3, the V gene TRBV12-3 or TRBV12-4; the match to TRBD2 covers 13 bases. The CDR3 sequence is 16 residues long. V lost 5 bases to trimming and J lost 6 bases; unmatched junction nucleotides: 8. CDR3 sequence: CASSPLTSGRSDTQYF. CDR3 bases: TGTGCCAGCAGTCCCTTGACTAGCGGGAGGTCGGATACGCAGTATTTT.

This chain links TRBV18 with TRBJ1-1; D might be TRBD1 (6 bases). The V end lost 6 bases, the J end lost 5 bases, and 16 bases lay between the germline ends. Looked up from germline, CDR1 is KGHSH and CDR2 is LQKENI. The CDR3 totals 14 residues. The CDR3 nucleotides read TGTGCCAGCTCCATAACAGGGTCATCGACTGAAGCTTTCTTT. This sequence encodes CASSITGSSTEAFF.